What follows is one T cell receptor (beta chain) and its context. Its antigen remains unknown. These data are taken from a study of PD-L1 blockade in urothelial cancer. All patients handed over anywhere from 1 to 8 samples, pretreatment and on-treatment. Study findings and constraints: Improved survival was predicted by pretreatment blood TCR clonality below the median. By 3 weeks, tumor-associated blood clones had expanded more in durable-benefit patients.

What went into each PCR as a spike was synthetic TCR analog templates. Method: immunoSEQ multiplex PCR; TCRdb's copy keeps in-frame clones and lacks some. The table records about 43,000 clones, approximately 90% of them present only once. V was clipped by 5 bases and J by 3 bases; unmatched bases: 5. The CDR3 extends over 14 amino acids. CDR1 is MDHEN, CDR2 SYDVKM, per germline. The sequences come from PBMCs, collected around atezolizumab (anti-PD-L1) treatment. The chain employs TRBV28 and TRBJ2-7, with 9 bases identical to TRBD2. This sequence originates from an older woman with urothelial cancer. The CDR3 DNA is TGTGCCAGCAGTGTTTCTAGCGGGATCTACGAGCAGTACTTC. Protein sequence: CASSVSSGIYEQYF.